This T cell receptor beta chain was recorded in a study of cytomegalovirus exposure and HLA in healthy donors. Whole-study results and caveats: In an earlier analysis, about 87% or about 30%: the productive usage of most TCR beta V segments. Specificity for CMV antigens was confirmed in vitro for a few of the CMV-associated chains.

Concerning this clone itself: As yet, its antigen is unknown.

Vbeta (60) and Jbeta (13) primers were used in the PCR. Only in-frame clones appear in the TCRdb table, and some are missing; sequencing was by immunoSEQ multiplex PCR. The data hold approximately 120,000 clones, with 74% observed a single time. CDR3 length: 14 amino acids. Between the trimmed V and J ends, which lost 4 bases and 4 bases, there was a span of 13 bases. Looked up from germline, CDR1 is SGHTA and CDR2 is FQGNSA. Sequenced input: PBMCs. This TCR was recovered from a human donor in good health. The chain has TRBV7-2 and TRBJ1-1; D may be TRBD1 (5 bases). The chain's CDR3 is CASSSKLGGTEAFF. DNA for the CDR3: TGTGCCAGCAGCTCCAAGTTGGGGGGCACTGAAGCTTTCTTT.